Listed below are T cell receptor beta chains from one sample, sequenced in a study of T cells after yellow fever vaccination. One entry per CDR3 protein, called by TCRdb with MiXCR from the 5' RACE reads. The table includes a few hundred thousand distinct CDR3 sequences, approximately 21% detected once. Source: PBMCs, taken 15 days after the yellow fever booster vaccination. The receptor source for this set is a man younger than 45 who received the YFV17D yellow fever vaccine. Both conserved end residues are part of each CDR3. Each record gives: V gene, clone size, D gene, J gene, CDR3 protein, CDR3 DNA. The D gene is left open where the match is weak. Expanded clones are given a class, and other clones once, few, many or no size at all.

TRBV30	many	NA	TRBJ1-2	CAWTARYGYTF	TGTGCCTGGACCGCCCGCTATGGCTACACCTTC
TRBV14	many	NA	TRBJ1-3	CASSQDAGLSGNTIYF	TGTGCCAGCAGCCAAGACGCCGGACTCTCTGGAAACACCATATATTTT
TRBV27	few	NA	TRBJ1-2	CASSSRNGAKGYTF	TGTGCCAGCAGTTCCCGAAACGGGGCGAAGGGCTACACCTTC
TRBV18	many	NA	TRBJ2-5	CASSPEETQYF	TGTGCCAGCAGCCCCGAGGAGACCCAGTACTTC
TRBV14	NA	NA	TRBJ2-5	CASSQERSRQETQYF	TGTGCCAGCAGCCAAGAACGGTCCCGGCAAGAGACCCAGTACTTC
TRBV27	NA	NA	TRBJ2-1	CASSLLTDNEQFF	TGTGCCAGCAGTTTACTCACTGATAATGAGCAGTTCTTC
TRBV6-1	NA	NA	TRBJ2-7	CASQYDSTYEQYF	TGTGCCAGCCAGTACGACTCCACCTACGAGCAGTACTTC
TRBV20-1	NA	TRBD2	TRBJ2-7	CSASASGRVYSREQYF	TGCAGTGCTAGTGCTAGCGGGAGAGTTTATTCGCGTGAGCAGTACTTC
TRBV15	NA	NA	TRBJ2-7	CATSSPSYEQYF	TGTGCCACCAGCAGCCCCTCCTACGAGCAGTACTTC
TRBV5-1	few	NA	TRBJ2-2	CAREGRRSTGELFF	TGCGCCAGAGAGGGGAGGAGGTCGACCGGGGAGCTGTTTTTT
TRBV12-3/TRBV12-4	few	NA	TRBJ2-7	CASSWDNYEQYF	TGTGCCAGCAGCTGGGATAACTACGAGCAGTACTTC
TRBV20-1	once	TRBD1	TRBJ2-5	CSARDADRGLQETQYF	TGCAGTGCTAGAGACGCCGACAGGGGCCTCCAAGAGACCCAGTACTTC
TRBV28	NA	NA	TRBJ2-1	CASNGDANNEQFF	TGTGCCAGCAACGGCGACGCAAACAATGAGCAGTTCTTC
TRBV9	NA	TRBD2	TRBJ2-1	CASSAELAGRQFF	TGTGCCAGCAGCGCCGAGCTAGCGGGCAGGCAGTTCTTC
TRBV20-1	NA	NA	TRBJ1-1	CSAPRFGNTEAFF	TGCAGTGCTCCCCGGTTCGGGAACACTGAAGCTTTCTTT
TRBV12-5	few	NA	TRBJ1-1	CASGSLPTDTEAFF	TGTGCTAGTGGGTCCCTCCCCACTGACACTGAAGCTTTCTTT
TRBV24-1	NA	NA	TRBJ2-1	CATSDPGRPEQFF	TGTGCCACCAGTGACCCGGGACGCCCTGAGCAGTTCTTC
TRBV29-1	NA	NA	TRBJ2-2	CSGAPTGATGELFF	TGCAGCGGCGCCCCGACTGGGGCCACCGGGGAGCTGTTTTTT
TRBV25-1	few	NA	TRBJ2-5	CASSDLGRETQYF	TGTGCCAGCAGTGATCTGGGACGGGAGACCCAGTACTTC
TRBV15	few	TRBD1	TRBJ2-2	CATSRDLTGVKAGELFF	TGTGCCACCAGCAGAGACCTGACAGGGGTTAAGGCCGGGGAGCTGTTTTTT
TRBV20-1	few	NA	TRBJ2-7	CSASSSHSYEQYF	TGCAGTGCTAGTTCTTCCCACTCCTACGAGCAGTACTTC
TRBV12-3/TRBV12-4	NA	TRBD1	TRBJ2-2	CASSPDRGELFF	TGTGCCAGCAGCCCGGACAGGGGGGAGCTGTTTTTT
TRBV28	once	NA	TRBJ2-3	CASSFPDTDTQYF	TGTGCCAGCAGTTTCCCGGACACAGATACGCAGTATTTT
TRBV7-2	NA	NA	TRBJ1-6	CASGGMSSPLHF	TGTGCCAGCGGGGGAATGAGTTCACCCCTCCACTTT
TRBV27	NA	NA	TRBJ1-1	CASSLSTGLNTEAFF	TGTGCCAGCAGTTTATCGACAGGCCTGAACACTGAAGCTTTCTTT
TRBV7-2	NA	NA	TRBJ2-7	CASSFQGPSAYEQYF	TGTGCCAGCAGCTTCCAGGGCCCATCCGCCTACGAGCAGTACTTC
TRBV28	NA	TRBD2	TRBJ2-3	CASSSTSGPFTDTQYF	TGTGCCAGCAGTTCAACTAGCGGACCCTTCACAGATACGCAGTATTTT
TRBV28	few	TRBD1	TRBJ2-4	CASENRGQARAKNIQYF	TGTGCCAGCGAGAACCGGGGACAGGCACGAGCCAAAAACATTCAGTACTTC
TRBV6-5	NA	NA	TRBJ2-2	CASSYAGELFF	TGTGCCAGCAGTTATGCCGGGGAGCTGTTTTTT
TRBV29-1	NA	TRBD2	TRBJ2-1	CSVEGGGRGYVVNEQFF	TGCAGCGTTGAAGGGGGAGGGAGGGGCTACGTGGTCAATGAGCAGTTCTTC
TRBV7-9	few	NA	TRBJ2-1	CASSAAGQGIYNEQFF	TGTGCCAGCAGCGCCGCGGGGCAGGGTATTTACAATGAGCAGTTCTTC
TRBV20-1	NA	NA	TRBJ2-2	CSAKDINTGELFF	TGCAGTGCTAAAGACATTAACACCGGGGAGCTGTTTTTT
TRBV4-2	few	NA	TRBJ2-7	CASSPTWDGSYEQYF	TGTGCCAGCAGCCCCACGTGGGATGGGTCCTACGAGCAGTACTTC
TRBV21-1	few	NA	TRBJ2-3	CASSKGGATTDTQYF	TGTGCCAGCAGCAAAGGAGGAGCTACCACAGATACGCAGTATTTT
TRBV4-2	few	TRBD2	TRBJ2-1	CASRGREGIYNEQFF	TGTGCCAGCAGGGGGCGGGAGGGCATCTACAATGAGCAGTTCTTC